These 3 T cell receptor beta chains share one sample of origin, sequenced in a study of Ad26.COV2.S vaccination and SARS-CoV-2 variants. Treatment specified: around 19 received Ad26.COV2.S at low or high dose, single or two shots; five or six received placebo; per-sample allocation not given. The investigators took samples on day 63 after the first vaccine or placebo injection. TCRdb's table, derived via immunoSEQ multiplex PCR, lists solely in-frame clones and lacks some. Of roughly 330,000 clones in the sample, 90% were seen once. The sample in question was peripheral blood, obtained in a trial of Ad26.COV2.S vaccine versus placebo. These receptors were collected from a person between 18 and 60 years old who received the Ad26.COV2.S COVID-19 vaccine or a placebo.

The chain is built from TRBV24-1 and TRBJ2-5; D unclear. CDR1 is KGHDR, CDR2 SFDVKD, per germline. V was cut by 3 bases and J by 0 bases, with 19 bases left in between. CDR3 length equals 18 residues. The CDR3 region has the DNA TGTGCCACCAGTGATAAGGGTGGGCGTTTCGGAGACCAAGAGACCCAGTACTTC. Amino acids: CATSDKGGRFGDQETQYF.

This chain connects TRBV19 to TRBJ1-1; TRBD1 matches at 9 bases. Looked up from germline, CDR1 is LNHDA and CDR2 is SQIVND (reference sequence). With V trimmed by 0 bases and J by 7 bases, 6 bases remained unmatched. The CDR3 runs to 15 residues. CDR3 region: CASSIEGTGRYEAFF. CDR3 coding DNA: TGTGCCAGTAGTATAGAAGGGACAGGGAGATATGAAGCTTTCTTT.

This clone showed up just a few times. This chain connects TRBV5-6 to TRBJ1-1; D unresolved. Germline CDR1 reads SGHDT; CDR2 reads YYEEEE. V gave up 1 base and J gave up 1 base, with 5 bases separating them. The CDR3 runs to 13 residues. CDR3 sequence reads: CASSLTSNTEAFF. In DNA form, the CDR3 reads TGTGCCAGCAGCTTGACGTCGAACACTGAAGCTTTCTTT.